These 23 T cell receptor beta chains share one sample of origin, sequenced in a study of metastatic and nonmetastatic thyroid tumors. TCRdb re-clonotyped the PCR reads through MiXCR. The sample shows about 93,000 clones, roughly 13% of them seen only once. Before thyroid surgery, none of the patients had received any treatment. The sequencing input was blood. Source of these receptors: a female donor with papillary thyroid cancer or a benign thyroid nodule (not recorded which). Some clones in this sample may be carry-over from other donors' samples.

A note on this clone: This sequence may be a read error, since a much larger clone differs from it by one base. This chain joins TRBV20-1 and TRBJ1-1; D remains ambiguous. Looked up from germline, CDR1 is DFQATT and CDR2 is SNEGSKA (reference sequence). The V and J ends lost 7 bases and 3 bases respectively, with 12 bases between them. The CDR3 length is 12 residues. The CDR3 reads CSVFSSDTEAFF. The CDR3 coding sequence is TGCAGTGTGTTCAGCTCGGACACTGAAGCTTTCTTT.

This clone was seen repeatedly, ten times or more. The J gene is TRBJ1-4, the V gene TRBV20-1; 8 positions agree with TRBD1. The germline CDR1 and CDR2 sequences are DFQATT and SNEGSKA (reference sequence). With 6 bases clipped from V and 8 bases from J, the junction kept 8 bases outside the gene matches. The CDR3 spans 13 residues. CDR3 sequence reads: CSAMDRAQEKLFF. The DNA of the CDR3 is TGCAGTGCGATGGACAGGGCACAGGAAAAACTGTTTTTT.

This clone has a handful of counts. This chain joins TRBV28 and TRBJ2-5; D gene ambiguous. Germline loops: CDR1 MDHEN, CDR2 SYDVKM. CDR3 length: 14 residues. The V end was cut by 1 base, the J end by 1 base, with 7 bases between. The CDR3 nucleotides read TGTGCCAGCAGTTTATCCCAATCCCAAGAGACCCAGTACTTC. This gives the protein CASSLSQSQETQYF.

This clone was observed many times. V and J are TRBV20-1 and TRBJ1-2; D remains ambiguous. Germline loops: CDR1 DFQATT, CDR2 SNEGSKA (reference sequence). This CDR3 has 14 amino acids. V lost 0 bases to trimming and J lost 1 base, with 9 bases between them. The CDR3 is CSARDGLGNYGYTF. The CDR3 nucleotides read TGCAGTGCTAGAGACGGGCTGGGTAACTATGGCTACACCTTC.

This clone was seen repeatedly, ten times or more. The chain recombines TRBV6-2 or TRBV6-3 with TRBJ2-7; 10 positions agree with TRBD1. Per the germline V gene, CDR1 is MNHEY and CDR2 is SVGEGT. V lost 4 bases and J lost 5; bases outside the gene matches: 5. The CDR3 is 14 residues long. CDR3 coding DNA: TGTGCCAGCAGTTTAGACAGGGGGCACCACGAGCAGTACTTC. The encoded protein is CASSLDRGHHEQYF.

This clone was seen a handful of times. The V gene is TRBV15, the J gene TRBJ1-3, with TRBD1 as a possible D gene (6 bases). Germline assignment: CDR1 LNHNV and CDR2 YYDKDF (reference sequence). V was shortened by 0 bases and J by 10 bases, with 10 bases between the two germline ends. The CDR3 is 13 residues long. The CDR3 is CATSRDQGNTIYF. CDR3 coding DNA: TGTGCCACCAGCAGAGATCAGGGGAATACCATATATTTT. The whole variable domain, filled in from reference TRBV15 and TRBJ1-3, reads DAMVIQNPRYQVTQFGKPVTLSCSQTLNHNVMYWYQQKSSQAPKLLFHYYDKDFNNEADTPDNFQSRRPNTSFCFLDIRSPGLGDTAMYLCATSRDQGNTIYFGEGSWLTVV.

In its sample, this clone was seen a few times. It may be a read error: a sequence one base away is much more abundant. The V gene is TRBV19, the J gene TRBJ2-2; no clear D. CDR1 is LNHDA, CDR2 SQIVND, per germline (reference sequence). The CDR3 covers 16 residues. V was pared by 6 bases and J by 2 bases, with 16 bases between. CDR3 sequence: CASRVIQWENTGELFF. The CDR3 DNA is TGTGCCAGTAGGGTCATCCAGTGGGAAAACACCGGGGAGCTGTTTTTT.

This clone was detected ten times or more. The genes are TRBV28 and TRBJ2-5; D may correspond to TRBD1 or TRBD2 (5 bases each). V was cut by 4 bases and J by 5 bases, with 14 bases left in between. The CDR3 runs 14 residues. The germline V gene has CDR1 MDHEN and CDR2 SYDVKM. DNA of the CDR3: TGTGCCAGCAGTTCCCCGCAGTGGGGGGAGACCCAGTACTTC. It translates to CASSSPQWGETQYF. Complete variable domain (other parts from reference TRBV28 and TRBJ2-5): DVKVTQSSRYLVKRTGEKVFLECVQDMDHENMFWYRQDPGLGLRLIYFSYDVKMKEKGDIPEGYSVSREKKERFSLILESASTNQTSMYLCASSSPQWGETQYFGPGTRLLVL.

Of note for this clone: A read error may be the cause here, since a much bigger clone is one base away. V and J are TRBV7-3 and TRBJ2-3, with a tentative D call TRBD2 (5 bases). The CDR3 runs to 14 residues. Germline assignment: CDR1 SGHTA and CDR2 FQGTGA. This chain's CDR3 is CAGSRSGFTDTQYF. CDR3 coding DNA: TGTGCCGGCAGCAGGAGCGGATTCACAGATACGCAGTATTTT.

Many counts were recorded for this clone. This rearrangement joins TRBV7-2 to TRBJ2-7; D is perhaps TRBD2 (6 bases). Looked up from germline, CDR1 is SGHTA and CDR2 is FQGNSA. There are 15 residues in the CDR3. Trimming took 1 base from V and 1 from J, leaving 11 bases between them. The CDR3 is CASSLGGDRSYEQYF. The CDR3 DNA is TGTGCCAGCAGCTTAGGCGGGGATAGATCCTACGAGCAGTACTTC.

This clone has a count of ten or more. As DNA, the CDR3 is TGTGCCAGCAGCAAGCGGGACAGGGCCTCCTACGAGCAGTACTTC. Translating gives CASSKRDRASYEQYF. The rearrangement uses TRBV7-2 and TRBJ2-7; 9 bases are shared with TRBD1. This CDR3 is built from 15 residues. The V segment lost 5 bases and the J segment 0 bases; nucleotides outside the gene matches: 5. Per the germline V gene, CDR1 is SGHTA and CDR2 is FQGNSA.

This clone occurred many times. The chain couples TRBV5-1 to TRBJ2-1, with 9 bases aligning to TRBD2. Germline V gives CDR1 SGHRS, CDR2 YFSETQ. After removal of 6 bases from V and 7 bases from J, the junction contained 11 bases not matched to a gene. The CDR3 has 15 amino acids. The CDR3 bases are TGCGCCAGCACGCCCATAGGGACTAGCTATAATGAGCAGTTCTTC. This gives the protein CASTPIGTSYNEQFF. Full variable domain (rest looked up from reference TRBV5-1 and TRBJ2-1): KAGVTQTPRYLIKTRGQQVTLSCSPISGHRSVSWYQQTPGQGLQFLFEYFSETQRNKGNFPGRFSGRQFSNSRSEMNVSTLELGDSALYLCASTPIGTSYNEQFFGPGTRLTVL.

A remark on this clone: The germline gene is not matched at one end of the junction; a read error may be the cause. This chain uses TRBV7-2 with TRBJ1-2, with 7 bases aligning to TRBD1. Germline-derived CDR1 and CDR2 are SGHTA and FQGNSA. The CDR3 length is 14 residues. The chain's CDR3 is CASSVNRGGHGYTF. CDR3 DNA: TGTGCCAGCAGCGTCAACAGGGGTGGCCATGGCTACACTTTC.

The J gene is TRBJ1-3, the V gene TRBV19; D is uncertain. The germline gives CDR1 LNHDA, CDR2 SQIVND (reference sequence). The CDR3 has 15 amino acids. Trimming took 8 bases from V and 4 from J, leaving 18 bases between them. CDR3 amino acids: CASAPVTWTGNTIYF. DNA for the CDR3: TGTGCCAGTGCACCCGTGACATGGACCGGAAACACCATATATTTT.

This clone was seen ten or more times. The gene calls are TRBV5-1 and TRBJ2-2, with no clear D. CDR3 length: 17 amino acids. Germline loops: CDR1 SGHRS, CDR2 YFSETQ. The V end lost 4 bases, the J end lost 0 bases, and 16 bases lay between the germline ends. CDR3 sequence: CASSPLGKEPNTGELFF. The CDR3 DNA sequence: TGCGCCAGCAGCCCCCTCGGAAAGGAGCCGAACACCGGGGAGCTGTTTTTT.

This clone appeared many times. In nucleotides, the CDR3 is TGTGCCAGCAGCAGACAGCAATATCAGCCCCAGCATTTT. This codes for CASSRQQYQPQHF. J is TRBJ1-5 and V is TRBV12-3 or TRBV12-4; a weak D match, TRBD1 (5 bases). CDR3 length equals 13 residues. V was cut by 6 bases and J by 5 bases, with 11 bases left in between.

This clone was seen ten or more times. CDR3 residues: CASSLETFAAAHNYGYTF. For the CDR3, the DNA is TGCGCCAGCAGCTTGGAGACTTTTGCCGCGGCGCATAACTATGGCTACACCTTC. The chain uses TRBV5-1 and TRBJ1-2; no reliable D call. The V end was cut by 0 bases, the J end by 1 base, with 19 bases between. Looked up from germline, CDR1 is SGHRS and CDR2 is YFSETQ. This CDR3 contains 18 residues.

The table lists this clone with many counts. The genes are TRBV20-1 and TRBJ2-7, with a possible D match to TRBD1 (6 bases). The CDR3 sequence is 14 residues long. Germline V gene sequence: CDR1 DFQATT, CDR2 SNEGSKA (reference sequence). V lost 1 base, J lost 6 bases, and 16 bases lay in between. CDR3 nucleotide sequence: TGCAGTGCTAGAGTTCCAGGGGCCCCAATCGAGCAGTACTTC. It translates to CSARVPGAPIEQYF.

There are many counts of this clone. This chain uses TRBV4-3 with TRBJ1-5, with D hard to call. Germline CDR1 LGHNA, CDR2 YSLEER. V lost 0 bases and J 3 bases, leaving 9 bases between the germline ends. This CDR3 is 15 amino acids long. CDR3: CASSQDLGNNQPQHF. CDR3 DNA sequence: TGCGCCAGCAGCCAAGATTTAGGCAACAATCAGCCCCAGCATTTT.

This clone was seen only a few times. CDR3 DNA sequence: TGTGCCAGCAGCTCCGAGGGTGGCTCCTACAATGAGCAGTTCTTC. Its protein product is CASSSEGGSYNEQFF. The V and J genes are TRBV5-4 and TRBJ2-1, with a weak D call TRBD2 (5 bases). This CDR3 is built from 15 residues. Trimming took off 3 bases at V and 0 bases at J, with 10 bases between the two ends. From germline, CDR1 is SGHNT and CDR2 YYREEE (reference sequence). Variable domain in full (rest from reference TRBV5-4 and TRBJ2-1): ETGVTQSPTHLIKTRGQQVTLRCSSQSGHNTVSWYQQALGQGPQFIFQYYREEENGRGNFPPRFSGLQFPNYSSELNVNALELDDSALYLCASSSEGGSYNEQFFGPGTRLTVL.

This clone was counted ten times or more. This sequence joins TRBV6-6 and TRBJ1-6; no firm D call. CDR1 is MNHNY and CDR2 is SVGAGI in the germline V gene (reference sequence). The CDR3 runs to 15 residues. Trimming took 0 bases from V and 8 from J, leaving 11 bases between them. CDR3: CASSYSGRRDSPLHF. The CDR3 DNA follows: TGTGCCAGCAGTTACTCGGGCAGGAGGGATTCACCCCTCCACTTT.

This clone was counted ten times or more. The rearrangement joins TRBV4-2 to TRBJ2-3; TRBD2 agrees at 10 bases. Germline V lookup: CDR1 LGHNA, CDR2 YNFKEQ. Germline trimming cut 0 bases from V and 4 bases from J; bases unmatched to any gene: 4. The CDR3 covers 16 residues. The CDR3 spells CASSQDPSGSADTQYF. The CDR3, as DNA: TGTGCCAGCAGCCAAGACCCTAGCGGGAGCGCAGATACGCAGTATTTT.

The rearrangement links TRBV7-9 to TRBJ2-1; no firm D call. Germline CDR1 is SEHNR and CDR2 is FQNEAQ (reference sequence). The CDR3 extends over 14 amino acids. V was pared by 1 base and J by 12 bases, with 16 bases between. The CDR3 here is CASSLELQTTSQFF. The DNA of the CDR3 is TGTGCCAGCAGCTTAGAACTACAAACTACCTCGCAGTTCTTC.